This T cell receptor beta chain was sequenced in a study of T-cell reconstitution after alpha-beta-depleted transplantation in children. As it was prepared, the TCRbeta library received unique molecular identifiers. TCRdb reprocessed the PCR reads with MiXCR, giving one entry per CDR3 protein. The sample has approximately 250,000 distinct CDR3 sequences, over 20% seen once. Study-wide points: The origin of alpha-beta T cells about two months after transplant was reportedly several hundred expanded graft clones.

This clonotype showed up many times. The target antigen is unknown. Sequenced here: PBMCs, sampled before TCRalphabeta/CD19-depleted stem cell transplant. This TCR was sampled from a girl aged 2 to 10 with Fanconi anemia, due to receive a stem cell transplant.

CDR3 sequence reads: CASSLVLAGVGEQFF. CDR3 in DNA: TGTGCCAGCAGCTTAGTACTAGCGGGAGTCGGTGAGCAGTTCTTC. The chain links TRBV7-2 to TRBJ2-1; 11 positions agree with TRBD2. With V trimmed by 1 base and J by 9 bases, 5 bases remained unmatched. Germline V lookup: CDR1 SGHTA, CDR2 FQGNSA. The CDR3 runs to 15 residues. The complete variable domain, with remaining parts taken from reference TRBV7-2 and TRBJ2-1, reads GAGVSQSPSNKVTEKGKDVELRCDPISGHTALYWYRQSLGQGLEFLIYFQGNSAPDKSGLPSDRFSAERTGGSVSTLTIQRTQQEDSAVYLCASSLVLAGVGEQFFGPGTRLTVL.